Listed below are T cell receptor beta chains from one sample, sequenced in a study of blood T cell repertoires in COVID-19. Only in-frame clones appear in the TCRdb table, and some are missing; sequencing was by immunoSEQ multiplex PCR. Counted here are over 150,000 clones, approximately 90% occurring once; the ten biggest clones make up 3% to 4%. The specimen sequenced was peripheral blood. These receptors came from a woman aged 55-69 years who had recovered from COVID-19. Each CDR3 is given with its conserved first and last residue. D genes are given only for firm matches. Expanded clones are given a class, and other clones once, few, many or no size at all.

J gene,V gene,clone size,D gene,CDR3 DNA,CDR3 protein
TRBJ2-5,TRBV3-1/TRBV3-2,NA,NA,TGTGCCAGCAGCCGACTTGGTAGAGAGACCCAGTACTTC,CASSRLGRETQYF
TRBJ2-3,TRBV7-9,few,TRBD2,TGTGCCAGCACCAAGGGGACTAGCGGGTTGAGGGATACGCAGTATTTT,CASTKGTSGLRDTQYF
TRBJ2-1,TRBV7-3,NA,NA,TGTGCCAGCAGCTTAGGAGGGACAGCCTACAATGAGCAGTTCTTC,CASSLGGTAYNEQFF
TRBJ1-2,TRBV18,once,NA,TGTGCCAGCTCACCAGACACTTCTAACTATGGCTACACCTTC,CASSPDTSNYGYTF
TRBJ2-3,TRBV6-5,NA,TRBD2,TGTGCCAGCAGTTATAGGCGGGGGGCAGATACGCAGTATTTT,CASSYRRGADTQYF
TRBJ2-5,TRBV5-6,NA,TRBD2,TGTGCCAGCAGCTTGATCGGGGGGGCCGGAGAGACCCAGTACTTC,CASSLIGGAGETQYF
TRBJ2-1,TRBV28,once,NA,TGTGCCAGCAGTTTGCCGGGTCATGAGCAGTTCTTC,CASSLPGHEQFF
TRBJ2-5,TRBV5-5,NA,NA,TGTGCCAGCAGCTTGGGCCCCGACAGTCAAGAGACCCAGTACTTC,CASSLGPDSQETQYF
TRBJ1-5,TRBV19,NA,TRBD1,TGTGCCAGTAGTCCCGGGACAGGGGGCGGTCAGCCCCAGCATTTT,CASSPGTGGGQPQHF
TRBJ1-2,TRBV18,NA,TRBD1,TGTGCCAGCTCTCGGACAGGGGATAACTATGGCTACACCTTC,CASSRTGDNYGYTF
TRBJ1-2,TRBV28,NA,NA,TGTGCCAGCCAAAAAGACAGACTGGGCTACACCTTC,CASQKDRLGYTF
TRBJ2-5,TRBV2,NA,NA,TGTGCCAGCAGTAACAGGGCTTTAGGAGAGACCCAGTACTTC,CASSNRALGETQYF
TRBJ2-5,TRBV5-4,NA,NA,TGTGCCAGCAGCTTGGGGCCTGAAGGGGCCCAGTACTTC,CASSLGPEGAQYF
TRBJ1-6,TRBV6-5,NA,NA,TGTGCCAGCAGTTACTCGATTGACCCAGGCAATTCACCCCTCCACTTT,CASSYSIDPGNSPLHF
TRBJ2-7,TRBV3-1/TRBV3-2,NA,NA,TGTGCCAGCAGCCAAGAGGACAGCTACGAGCAGTACTTC,CASSQEDSYEQYF
TRBJ2-3,TRBV28,NA,NA,TGTGCCAGCAGTTTTGGTATCAGGGCGGATAGCACAGATACGCAGTATTTT,CASSFGIRADSTDTQYF
TRBJ2-3,TRBV27,NA,TRBD2,TGTGCCAGCAGCCCCCAACTAGCGGGGCCAGATACGCAGTATTTT,CASSPQLAGPDTQYF
TRBJ1-2,TRBV28,NA,TRBD1,TGTGCCAGCAGTTTAGCCGGGACAGGAAGGGCTAACTATGGCTACACCTTC,CASSLAGTGRANYGYTF
TRBJ2-7,TRBV19,few,TRBD1,TGTGCCAGTAGTCCCCAGGGGGCGAGGTACTACGAGCAGTACTTC,CASSPQGARYYEQYF